Reported below is one T cell receptor (beta chain). This entry is derived from a study of identical twins. Trimming took off 4 bases at V and 12 bases at J, with 9 bases between the two ends. The CDR3 contains 11 residues. CDR1 is LGHDT, CDR2 YNNKEL, per germline (reference sequence). TCRdb re-called the 5' RACE reads with MiXCR, one entry per CDR3 protein. The sample has around 550,000 distinct CDR3 sequences, over 12% seen once. In addition, the sample was reused for a study of yellow fever vaccine responses in identical twins.

Input material: CD4+ T cells sorted from blood. The receptor comes from a woman under 30 in good health. This sequence joins TRBV3-1 and TRBJ2-2; perhaps TRBD1 as D (6 bases). The CDR3 nucleotides read TGTGCCAGCAGCCGCCGGGACAAGCTGTTTTTT. Translating gives CASSRRDKLFF.